The T cell receptor (beta chain) under discussion was sequenced for a study of blood T cell repertoires in COVID-19. Study-wide context: Acute-phase and convalescent COVID-19 samples originated in the United States, Italy and Spain.

Clinical histories supplied by participants themselves formed the basis of cohort assignment. Original processing methods: Estimates of nucleated cell counts were drawn from the amplification of reference gene primers. Generated by immunoSEQ multiplex PCR, the TCRdb table keeps only in-frame clones and is missing some. V and J calls and clone size are given by that table; D and trimming were obtained from the DNA. In the table there are about 440,000 clones, around 91% of which are singletons. The sequence derives from a man younger than 35 who had recovered from COVID-19. The sample comprised PBMCs or T cells enriched from blood (not recorded which).

For the CDR3, the DNA is TGTGCCAGCAGCGAGGTGGGCACTGAAGCTTTCTTT. This sequence encodes CASSEVGTEAFF. The V and J genes are TRBV14 and TRBJ1-1; D gene ambiguous. The germline V gene encodes CDR1 SGHDN and CDR2 FVKESK. There are 12 residues in the CDR3. Trimming removed 5 bases from V and 4 bases from J, with 8 bases in between.